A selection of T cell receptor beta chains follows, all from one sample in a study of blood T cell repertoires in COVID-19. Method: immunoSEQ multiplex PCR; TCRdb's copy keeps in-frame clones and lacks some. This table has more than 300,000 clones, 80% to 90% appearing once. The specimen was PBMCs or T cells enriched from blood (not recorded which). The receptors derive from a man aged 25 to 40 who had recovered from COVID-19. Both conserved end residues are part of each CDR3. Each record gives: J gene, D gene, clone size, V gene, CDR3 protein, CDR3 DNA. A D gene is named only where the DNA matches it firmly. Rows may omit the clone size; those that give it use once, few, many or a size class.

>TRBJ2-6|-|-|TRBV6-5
CASSYEPSGANVLTF
TGTGCCAGCAGTTATGAGCCTTCTGGGGCCAACGTCCTGACTTTC
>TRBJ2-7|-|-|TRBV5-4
CASSIRRGYEQYF
TGTGCCAGCAGCATTAGACGGGGGTACGAGCAGTACTTC
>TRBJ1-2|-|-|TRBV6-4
CASRVGQLNYGYTF
TGTGCCAGCAGGGTTGGACAGCTTAACTATGGCTACACCTTC
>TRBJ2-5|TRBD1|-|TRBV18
CASSPRTGTGDQETQYF
TGTGCCAGCTCACCGCGGACCGGGACAGGGGATCAAGAGACCCAGTACTTC
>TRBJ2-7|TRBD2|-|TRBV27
CASSPDPQGGEQYF
TGTGCCAGCAGCCCGGACCCCCAGGGAGGGGAGCAGTACTTC
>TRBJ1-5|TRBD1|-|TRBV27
CASPRQGRNQPQHF
TGTGCCAGTCCCCGACAGGGGAGAAATCAGCCCCAGCATTTT
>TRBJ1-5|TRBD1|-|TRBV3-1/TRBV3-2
CASSPGQGRRNQPQHF
TGTGCCAGCAGCCCGGGACAGGGACGAAGGAATCAGCCCCAGCATTTT
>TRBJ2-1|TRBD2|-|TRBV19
CASSPGLAGPYNEQFF
TGTGCCAGTAGTCCGGGACTAGCGGGACCCTACAATGAGCAGTTCTTC
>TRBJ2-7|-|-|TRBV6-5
CASRRTGMVDEQYF
TGTGCCAGCCGAAGAACAGGTATGGTCGACGAGCAGTACTTC
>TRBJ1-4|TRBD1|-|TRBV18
CASSPPQGANEKLFF
TGTGCCAGCTCACCACCGCAGGGGGCCAATGAAAAACTGTTTTTT
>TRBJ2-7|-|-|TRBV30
CASTTRTRGKDSYEQYF
TGTGCCTCTACAACCCGAACCAGGGGTAAGGATAGCTACGAGCAGTACTTC
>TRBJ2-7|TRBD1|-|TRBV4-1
CASSPGQTYEQYF
TGCGCCAGCAGCCCGGGACAGACCTACGAGCAGTACTTC
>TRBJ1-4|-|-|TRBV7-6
CASSLLGQTVEKLFF
TGTGCCAGCAGCTTACTAGGACAGACGGTCGAAAAACTGTTTTTT
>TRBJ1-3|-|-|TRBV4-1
CASSQSMSSGNTIYF
TGCGCCAGCAGCCAGTCCATGAGCTCTGGAAACACCATATATTTT
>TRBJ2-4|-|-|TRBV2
CASSGGLPRDKNIQYF
TGTGCCAGCAGTGGGGGACTCCCGAGGGACAAAAACATTCAGTACTTC
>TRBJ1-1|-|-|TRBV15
CATSRVEGSRTEAFF
TGTGCCACCAGCAGAGTGGAGGGCTCACGGACTGAAGCTTTCTTT
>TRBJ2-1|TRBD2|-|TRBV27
CASSWTSGSIHNEQFF
TGTGCCAGCAGTTGGACTAGCGGGAGTATCCACAATGAGCAGTTCTTC
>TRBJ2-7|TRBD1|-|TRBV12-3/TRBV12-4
CASSRDRIYEQYF
TGTGCCAGCAGCCGGGACAGGATTTACGAGCAGTACTTC
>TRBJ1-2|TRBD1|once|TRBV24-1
CATSERPGQGNYGYTF
TGTGCCACCAGTGAACGTCCTGGACAGGGGAACTATGGCTACACCTTC
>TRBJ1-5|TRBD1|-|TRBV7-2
CASSLGPPGQGNQPQHF
TGTGCCAGCAGCTTAGGACCGCCGGGACAGGGAAATCAGCCCCAGCATTTT
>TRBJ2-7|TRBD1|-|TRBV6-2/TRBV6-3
CASSFGTASYEQYF
TGTGCCAGCAGTTTCGGGACAGCCTCCTACGAGCAGTACTTC
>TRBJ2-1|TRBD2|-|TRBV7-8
CASSLARIPGLVSSNEQFF
TGTGCCAGCAGCTTAGCCCGGATACCGGGACTAGTTTCCAGCAATGAGCAGTTCTTC
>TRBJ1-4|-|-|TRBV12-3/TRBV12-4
CASSRHGEKLFF
TGTGCCAGCAGTCGACACGGTGAAAAACTGTTTTTT
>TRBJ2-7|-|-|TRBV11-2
CASSLVPGGAILYEQYF
TGTGCCAGCAGCTTAGTCCCGGGGGGCGCAATATTATACGAGCAGTACTTC
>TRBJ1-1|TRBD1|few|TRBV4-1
CASSQGQGAGEAFF
TGCGCCAGCAGCCAAGGGCAGGGGGCGGGTGAAGCTTTCTTT
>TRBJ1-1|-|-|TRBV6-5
CASSKARFMNTEAFF
TGTGCCAGCAGTAAGGCCAGGTTTATGAACACTGAAGCTTTCTTT
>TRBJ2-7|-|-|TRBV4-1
CASSQETGTLYEQYF
TGCGCCAGCAGCCAAGAAACAGGCACCCTCTACGAGCAGTACTTC
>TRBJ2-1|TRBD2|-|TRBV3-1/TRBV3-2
CASSQLAGALYNEQFF
TGTGCCAGCAGCCAGTTAGCGGGAGCCCTCTACAATGAGCAGTTCTTC
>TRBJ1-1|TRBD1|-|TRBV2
CASSGDRGTEAFF
TGTGCCAGCAGTGGTGACAGGGGGACTGAAGCTTTCTTT
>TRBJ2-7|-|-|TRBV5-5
CASRQGGYEQYF
TGTGCCAGCAGACAGGGGGGGTACGAGCAGTACTTC
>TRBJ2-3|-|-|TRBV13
CASSLGPRADTQYF
TGTGCCAGCAGCTTAGGGCCCAGGGCAGATACGCAGTATTTT
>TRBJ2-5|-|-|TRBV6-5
CASRLSRVPETQYF
TGTGCCAGCAGATTATCCAGGGTCCCAGAGACCCAGTACTTC
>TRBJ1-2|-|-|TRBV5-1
CASRSTGNYGYTF
TGCGCCAGCAGATCAACAGGAAACTATGGCTACACCTTC
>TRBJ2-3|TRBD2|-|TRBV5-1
CASSKHDSGGSSTDTQYF
TGCGCCAGCAGCAAACATGATTCGGGAGGGTCTAGCACAGATACGCAGTATTTT
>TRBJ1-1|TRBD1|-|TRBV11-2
CASSLTDRGKTEAFF
TGTGCCAGCAGCTTAACGGACAGGGGGAAAACTGAAGCTTTCTTT
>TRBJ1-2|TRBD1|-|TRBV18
CASSPGTGEHGYTF
TGTGCCAGCTCACCTGGGACAGGGGAACATGGCTACACCTTC
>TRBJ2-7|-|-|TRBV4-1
CASSQERPINPYEQYF
TGCGCCAGCAGCCAGGAGCGGCCAATCAATCCCTACGAGCAGTACTTC
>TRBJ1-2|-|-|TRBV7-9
CASSPTINYGYTF
TGTGCCAGCAGCCCGACTATTAACTATGGCTACACCTTC
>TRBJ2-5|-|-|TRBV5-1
CASSSPQGETQYF
TGCGCCAGCAGCTCGCCACAGGGAGAGACCCAGTACTTC
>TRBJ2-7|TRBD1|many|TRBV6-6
CASSRSGQGSSSYEQYF
TGTGCCAGCAGTAGATCGGGACAGGGCTCTTCATCCTACGAGCAGTACTTC
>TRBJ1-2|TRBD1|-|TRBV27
CASSFNPGQRTYYTF
TGTGCCAGCAGTTTTAACCCGGGACAGAGGACTTACTACACCTTC
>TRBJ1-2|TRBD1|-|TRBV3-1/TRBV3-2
CASSQVGTGSYGYTF
TGTGCCAGCAGCCAAGTCGGGACAGGGTCCTATGGCTACACCTTC
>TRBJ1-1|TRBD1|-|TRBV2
CASSLDRGRNTEAFF
TGTGCCAGCAGCTTGGACAGGGGGAGGAACACTGAAGCTTTCTTT